Sequencing of this TCR beta chain was carried out in a study of graft-versus-host responses after intestinal transplantation. Study context: Recipients underwent multivisceral, liver-intestinal, or isolated intestinal transplants. Anti-thymocyte globulin induction, then tacrolimus and steroids for about 3 years, went to all recipients.

Overall study results and limits: Recipient marrow showed GvH clones, some seen first in ileum or blood. Researchers found peak circulating GvH clone levels linked to early post-transplant HvG declines.

Libraries were prepared by immunoSEQ multiplex PCR; TCRdb keeps only in-frame clonotypes and omits some of them. This sample has around 55,000 clones, with roughly nine tenths found just once. Germline loops: CDR1 GTSNPN, CDR2 SVGIG (reference sequence). V dropped 8 bases and J dropped 4; count of bases not matched to a gene: 14. There are 15 residues in the CDR3. On this clone itself: The antigen is not known.

Sequences were derived from unstimulated CD4+ T cells sorted from spleen or lymph node cells, sampled before transplant. The origin of this receptor is a human donor who was the organ donor for an intestinal transplant. This chain uses TRBV30 with TRBJ2-7, with 10 nucleotides matching TRBD1. CDR3 protein: CAHQLPGQGTYEQYF. In DNA form, the CDR3 reads TGTGCCCACCAACTACCGGGACAGGGGACGTACGAGCAGTACTTC.